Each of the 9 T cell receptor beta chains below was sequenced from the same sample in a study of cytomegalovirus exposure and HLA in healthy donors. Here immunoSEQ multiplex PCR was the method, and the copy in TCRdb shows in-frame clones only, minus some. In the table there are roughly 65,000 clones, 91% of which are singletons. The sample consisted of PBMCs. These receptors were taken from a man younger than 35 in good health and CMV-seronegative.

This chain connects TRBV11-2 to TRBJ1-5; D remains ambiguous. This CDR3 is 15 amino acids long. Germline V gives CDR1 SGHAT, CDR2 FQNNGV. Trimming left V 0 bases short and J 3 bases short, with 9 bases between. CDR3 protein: CASSLDPDTNQPQHF. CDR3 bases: TGTGCCAGCAGCTTAGATCCAGACACCAATCAGCCCCAGCATTTT.

The CDR3 DNA follows: TGTGCCACCAGCGGAGGATCTCTAGGACACCACCAAGAGACCCAGTACTTC. It codes for CATSGGSLGHHQETQYF. This chain joins TRBV15 and TRBJ2-5; D could derive from TRBD1 or TRBD2 (5 bases each). The length of the CDR3 is 17 residues. Deletions cut 5 bases from V and 0 bases from J, with 19 bases between. Germline V gives CDR1 LNHNV, CDR2 YYDKDF (reference sequence).

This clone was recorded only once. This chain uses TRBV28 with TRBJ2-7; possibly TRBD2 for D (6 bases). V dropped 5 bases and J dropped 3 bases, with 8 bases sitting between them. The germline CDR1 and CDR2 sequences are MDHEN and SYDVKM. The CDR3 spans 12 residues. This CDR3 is CASSRDFYEQYF. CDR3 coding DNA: TGTGCCAGCAGTCGGGACTTCTACGAGCAGTACTTC. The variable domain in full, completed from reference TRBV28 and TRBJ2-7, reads DVKVTQSSRYLVKRTGEKVFLECVQDMDHENMFWYRQDPGLGLRLIYFSYDVKMKEKGDIPEGYSVSREKKERFSLILESASTNQTSMYLCASSRDFYEQYFGPGTRLTVT.

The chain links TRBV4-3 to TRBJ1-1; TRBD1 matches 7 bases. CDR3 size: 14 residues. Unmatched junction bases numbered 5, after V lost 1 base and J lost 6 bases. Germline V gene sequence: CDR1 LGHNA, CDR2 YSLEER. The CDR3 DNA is TGCGCCAGCAGCCAAGTTCAGGGGGGACCTGAAGCTTTCTTT. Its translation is CASSQVQGGPEAFF.

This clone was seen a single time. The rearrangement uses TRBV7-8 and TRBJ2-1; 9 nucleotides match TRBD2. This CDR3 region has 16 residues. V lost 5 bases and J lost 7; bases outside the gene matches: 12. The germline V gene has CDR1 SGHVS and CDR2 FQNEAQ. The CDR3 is CASSPASAGGPNEQFF. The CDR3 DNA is TGTGCCAGCAGCCCCGCCTCGGCGGGAGGGCCGAATGAGCAGTTCTTC.

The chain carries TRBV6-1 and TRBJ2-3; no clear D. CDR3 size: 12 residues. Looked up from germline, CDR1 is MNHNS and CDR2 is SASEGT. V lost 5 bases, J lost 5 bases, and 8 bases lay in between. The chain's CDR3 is CASSPTGDTQYF. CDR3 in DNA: TGTGCCAGCAGTCCTACGGGAGATACGCAGTATTTT.

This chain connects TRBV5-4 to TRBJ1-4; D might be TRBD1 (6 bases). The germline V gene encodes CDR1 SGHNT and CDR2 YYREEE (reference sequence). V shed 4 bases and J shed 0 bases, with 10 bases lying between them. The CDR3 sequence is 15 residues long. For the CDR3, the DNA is TGTGCCAGCAGCCTTAGGACAGCAACTAATGAAAAACTGTTTTTT. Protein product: CASSLRTATNEKLFF. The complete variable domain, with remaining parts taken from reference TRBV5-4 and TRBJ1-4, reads ETGVTQSPTHLIKTRGQQVTLRCSSQSGHNTVSWYQQALGQGPQFIFQYYREEENGRGNFPPRFSGLQFPNYSSELNVNALELDDSALYLCASSLRTATNEKLFFGSGTQLSVL.

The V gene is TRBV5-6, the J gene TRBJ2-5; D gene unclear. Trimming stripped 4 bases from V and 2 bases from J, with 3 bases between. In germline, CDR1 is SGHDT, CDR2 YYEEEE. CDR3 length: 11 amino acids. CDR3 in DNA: TGTGCCAGCAGCCGGCAAGAGACCCAGTACTTC. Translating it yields CASSRQETQYF.

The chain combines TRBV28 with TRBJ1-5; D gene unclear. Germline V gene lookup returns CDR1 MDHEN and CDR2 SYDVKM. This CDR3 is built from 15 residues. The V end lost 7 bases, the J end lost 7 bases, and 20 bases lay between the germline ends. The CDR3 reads CASTLPGARNQPQHF. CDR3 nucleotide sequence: TGTGCCAGCACCTTACCGGGAGCCCGGAACCAGCCCCAGCATTTT.